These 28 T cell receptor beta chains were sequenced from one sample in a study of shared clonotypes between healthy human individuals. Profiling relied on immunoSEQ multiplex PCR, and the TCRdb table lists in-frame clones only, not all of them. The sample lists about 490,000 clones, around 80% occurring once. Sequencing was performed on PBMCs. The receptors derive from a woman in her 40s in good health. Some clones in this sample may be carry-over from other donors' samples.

The CDR3 DNA reads TGTGCCAGCAGCTTAGCGGGAAAAGATACGCAGTATTTT. It encodes CASSLAGKDTQYF. The V and J genes are TRBV13 and TRBJ2-3; maybe TRBD2 (5 bases). The V gene lost 1 base and the J gene lost 5 bases, with 7 bases spanning the gap. CDR1 is PRHDT, CDR2 FYEKMQ, per germline (reference sequence). CDR3 length: 13 amino acids.

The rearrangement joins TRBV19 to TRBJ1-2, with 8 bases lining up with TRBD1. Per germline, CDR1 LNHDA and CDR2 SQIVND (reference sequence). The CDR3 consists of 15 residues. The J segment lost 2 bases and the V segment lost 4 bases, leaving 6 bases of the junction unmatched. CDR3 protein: CASSSRQGSNYGYTF. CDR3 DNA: TGTGCCAGTAGTAGCCGACAGGGGTCCAACTATGGCTACACCTTC.

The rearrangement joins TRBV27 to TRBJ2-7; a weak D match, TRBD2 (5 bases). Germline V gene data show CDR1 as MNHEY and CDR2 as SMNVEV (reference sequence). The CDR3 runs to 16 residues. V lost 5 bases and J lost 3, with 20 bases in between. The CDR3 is CASSPNLGLVFYEQYF. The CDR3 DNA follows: TGTGCCAGCAGTCCAAATCTAGGACTGGTATTCTACGAGCAGTACTTC.

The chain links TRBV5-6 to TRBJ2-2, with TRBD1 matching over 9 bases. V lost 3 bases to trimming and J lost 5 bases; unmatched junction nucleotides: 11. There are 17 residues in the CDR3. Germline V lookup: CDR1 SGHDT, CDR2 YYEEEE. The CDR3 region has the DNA TGTGCCAGCAGCTCGCTTCGGACAGGGGTAGGGACCGGGGAGCTGTTTTTT. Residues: CASSSLRTGVGTGELFF.

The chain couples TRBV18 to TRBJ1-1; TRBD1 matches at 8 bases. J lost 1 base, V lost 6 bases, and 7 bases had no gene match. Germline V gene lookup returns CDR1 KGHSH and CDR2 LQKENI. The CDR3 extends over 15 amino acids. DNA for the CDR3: TGTGCCAGCTCCCGTCCCGGGACAGGGAACACTGAAGCTTTCTTT. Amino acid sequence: CASSRPGTGNTEAFF.

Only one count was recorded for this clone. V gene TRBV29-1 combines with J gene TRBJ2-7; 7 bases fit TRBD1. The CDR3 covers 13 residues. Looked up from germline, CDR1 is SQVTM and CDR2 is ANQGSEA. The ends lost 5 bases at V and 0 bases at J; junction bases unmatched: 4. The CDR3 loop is CSVRAGGSYEQYF. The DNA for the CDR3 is TGCAGCGTTCGGGCAGGGGGCTCCTACGAGCAGTACTTC.

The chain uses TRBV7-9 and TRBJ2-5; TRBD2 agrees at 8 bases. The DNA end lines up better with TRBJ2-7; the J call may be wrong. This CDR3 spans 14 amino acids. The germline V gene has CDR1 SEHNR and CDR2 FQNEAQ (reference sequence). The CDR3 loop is CASSSPGGPYEQYF. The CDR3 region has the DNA TGTGCCAGCAGCTCACCGGGAGGGCCCTACGAGCAGTACTTC.

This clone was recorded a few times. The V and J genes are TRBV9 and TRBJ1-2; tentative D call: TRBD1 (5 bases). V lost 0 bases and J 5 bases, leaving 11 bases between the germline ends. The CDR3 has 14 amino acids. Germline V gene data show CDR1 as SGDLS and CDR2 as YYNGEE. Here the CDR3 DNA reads TGTGCCAGCAGCGTAGCGGGTCGACAGTATGGCTACACCTTC. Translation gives CASSVAGRQYGYTF.

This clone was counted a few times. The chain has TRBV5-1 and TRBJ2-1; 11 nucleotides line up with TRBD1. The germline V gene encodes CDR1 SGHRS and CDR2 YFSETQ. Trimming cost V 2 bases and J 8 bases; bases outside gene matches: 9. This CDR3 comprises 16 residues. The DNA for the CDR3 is TGCGCCAGCAGCTTTAACGGACAGGGGGCTGTCGATGAGCAGTTCTTC. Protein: CASSFNGQGAVDEQFF.

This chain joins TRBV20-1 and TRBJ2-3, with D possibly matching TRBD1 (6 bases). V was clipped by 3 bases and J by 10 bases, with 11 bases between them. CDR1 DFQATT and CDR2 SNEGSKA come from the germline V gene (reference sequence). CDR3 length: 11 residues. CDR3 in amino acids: CSASRDTPQYF. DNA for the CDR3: TGCAGTGCTAGCCGGGACACCCCGCAGTATTTT.

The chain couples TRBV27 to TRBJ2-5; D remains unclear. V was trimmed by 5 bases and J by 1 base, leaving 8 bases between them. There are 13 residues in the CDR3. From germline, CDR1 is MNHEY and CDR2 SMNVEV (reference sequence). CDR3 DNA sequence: TGTGCCAGCAGTCCCCTAGTCCAAGAGACCCAGTACTTC. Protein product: CASSPLVQETQYF.

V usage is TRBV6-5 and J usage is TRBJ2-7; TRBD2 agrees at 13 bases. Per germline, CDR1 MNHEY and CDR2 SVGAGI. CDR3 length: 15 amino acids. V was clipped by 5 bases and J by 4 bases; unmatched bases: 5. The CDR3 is CASSPGTSGVYEQYF. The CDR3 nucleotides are TGTGCCAGCAGTCCCGGGACTAGCGGGGTGTACGAGCAGTACTTC.

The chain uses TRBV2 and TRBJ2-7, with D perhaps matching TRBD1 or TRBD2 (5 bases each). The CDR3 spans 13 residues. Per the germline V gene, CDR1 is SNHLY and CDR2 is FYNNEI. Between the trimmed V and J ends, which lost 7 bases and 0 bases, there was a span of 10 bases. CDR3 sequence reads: CASKGPSSYEQYF. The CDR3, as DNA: TGTGCCAGCAAGGGACCGAGCTCCTACGAGCAGTACTTC.

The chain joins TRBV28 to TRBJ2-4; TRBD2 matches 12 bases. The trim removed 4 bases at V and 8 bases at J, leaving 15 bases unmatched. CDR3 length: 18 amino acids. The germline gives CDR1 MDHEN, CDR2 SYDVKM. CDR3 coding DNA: TGTGCCAGCAGTTCCACCTCCCAGACTAGCGGGAGAGGGTACATTCAGTACTTC. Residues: CASSSTSQTSGRGYIQYF.

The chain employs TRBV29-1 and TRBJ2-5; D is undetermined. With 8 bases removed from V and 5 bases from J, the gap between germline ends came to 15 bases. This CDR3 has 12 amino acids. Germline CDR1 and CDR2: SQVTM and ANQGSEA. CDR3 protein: CSITGVGETQYF. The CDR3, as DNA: TGCAGCATTACGGGCGTGGGCGAGACCCAGTACTTC.

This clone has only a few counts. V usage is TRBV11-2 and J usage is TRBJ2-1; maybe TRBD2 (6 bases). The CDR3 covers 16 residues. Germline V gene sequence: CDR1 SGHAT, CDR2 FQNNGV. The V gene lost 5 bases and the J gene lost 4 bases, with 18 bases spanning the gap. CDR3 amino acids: CASSQPGSLNYNEQFF. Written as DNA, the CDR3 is TGTGCCAGCAGCCAACCCGGGAGTCTGAATTACAATGAGCAGTTCTTC.

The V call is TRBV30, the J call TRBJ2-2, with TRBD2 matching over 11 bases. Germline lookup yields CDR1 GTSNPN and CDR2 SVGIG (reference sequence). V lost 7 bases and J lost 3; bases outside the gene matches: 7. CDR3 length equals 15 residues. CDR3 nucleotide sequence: TGTGCCTTGTCTAGCGGGAGGTTGGACACCGGGGAGCTGTTTTTT. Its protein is CALSSGRLDTGELFF.

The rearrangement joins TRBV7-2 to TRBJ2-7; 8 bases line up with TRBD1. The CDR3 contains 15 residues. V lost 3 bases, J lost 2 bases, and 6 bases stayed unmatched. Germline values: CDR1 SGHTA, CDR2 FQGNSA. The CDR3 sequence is CASSFDDRGTYEQYF. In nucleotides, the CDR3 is TGTGCCAGCAGCTTTGACGACAGGGGAACCTACGAGCAGTACTTC.

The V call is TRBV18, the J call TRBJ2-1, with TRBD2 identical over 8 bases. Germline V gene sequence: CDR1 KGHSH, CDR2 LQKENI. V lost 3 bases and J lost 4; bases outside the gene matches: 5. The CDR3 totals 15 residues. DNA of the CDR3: TGTGCCAGCTCACCCTCAGCGGGAGTATACAATGAGCAGTTCTTC. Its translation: CASSPSAGVYNEQFF.

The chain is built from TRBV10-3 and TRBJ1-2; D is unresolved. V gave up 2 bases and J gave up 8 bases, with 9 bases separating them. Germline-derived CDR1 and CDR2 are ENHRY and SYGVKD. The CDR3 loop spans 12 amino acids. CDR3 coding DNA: TGTGCCATCAGTGAGGGGGTCTTGGGCTACACCTTC. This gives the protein CAISEGVLGYTF.

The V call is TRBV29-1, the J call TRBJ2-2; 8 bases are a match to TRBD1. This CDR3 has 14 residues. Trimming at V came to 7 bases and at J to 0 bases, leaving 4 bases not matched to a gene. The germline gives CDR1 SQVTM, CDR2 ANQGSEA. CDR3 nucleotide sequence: TGCAGCGCGACAGGGGTGTCGAACACCGGGGAGCTGTTTTTT. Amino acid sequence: CSATGVSNTGELFF.

This CDR3 is CASRHPRGQVTGELFF. Here the CDR3 DNA reads TGCGCCAGCAGACACCCCAGGGGGCAAGTCACCGGGGAGCTGTTTTTT. This chain joins TRBV5-1 and TRBJ2-2; 8 nucleotides match TRBD1. CDR1 SGHRS and CDR2 YFSETQ come from the germline V gene. This CDR3 is built from 16 residues. With 5 bases clipped from V and 4 bases from J, the junction kept 10 bases outside the gene matches.

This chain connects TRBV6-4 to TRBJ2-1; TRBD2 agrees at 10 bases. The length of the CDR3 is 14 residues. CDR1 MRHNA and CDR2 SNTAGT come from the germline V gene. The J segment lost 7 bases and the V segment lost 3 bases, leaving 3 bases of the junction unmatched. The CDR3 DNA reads TGTGCCAGCAGTGAGACTAGCGGGCCGAATGAGCAGTTCTTC. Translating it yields CASSETSGPNEQFF.

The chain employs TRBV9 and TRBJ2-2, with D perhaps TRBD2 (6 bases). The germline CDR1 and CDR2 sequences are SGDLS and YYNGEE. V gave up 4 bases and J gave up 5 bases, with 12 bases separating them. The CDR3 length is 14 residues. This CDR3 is CASSPLASTGELFF. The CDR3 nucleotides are TGTGCCAGCAGCCCGCTAGCGAGTACCGGGGAGCTGTTTTTT.

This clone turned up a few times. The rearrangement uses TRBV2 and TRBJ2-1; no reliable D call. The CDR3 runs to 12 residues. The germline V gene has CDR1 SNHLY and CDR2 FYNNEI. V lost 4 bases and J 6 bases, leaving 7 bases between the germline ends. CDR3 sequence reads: CASSGDLNEQFF. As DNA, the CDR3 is TGTGCCAGCAGTGGCGACCTCAATGAGCAGTTCTTC.

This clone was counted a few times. CDR3 residues: CASSIPGLAGELFF. DNA for the CDR3: TGTGCCAGTAGTATACCCGGACTAGCCGGGGAGCTGTTTTTT. The rearrangement joins TRBV19 to TRBJ2-2, with 7 positions matching TRBD2. The J segment lost 6 bases and the V segment lost 2 bases, leaving 3 bases of the junction unmatched. The CDR3 has 14 amino acids. Germline CDR1 LNHDA, CDR2 SQIVND (reference sequence). Using reference TRBV19 and TRBJ2-2 for the parts outside the CDR3, the full variable domain is DGGITQSPKYLFRKEGQNVTLSCEQNLNHDAMYWYRQDPGQGLRLIYYSQIVNDFQKGDIAEGYSVSREKKESFPLTVTSAQKNPTAFYLCASSIPGLAGELFFGEGSRLTVL.

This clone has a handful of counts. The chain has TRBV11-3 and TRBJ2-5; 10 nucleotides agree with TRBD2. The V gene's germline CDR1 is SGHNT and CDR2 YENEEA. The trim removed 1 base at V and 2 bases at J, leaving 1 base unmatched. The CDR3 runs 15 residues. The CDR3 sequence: CASSLGTSGQETQYF. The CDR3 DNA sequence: TGTGCCAGCAGCTTAGGGACTAGCGGACAAGAGACCCAGTACTTC.

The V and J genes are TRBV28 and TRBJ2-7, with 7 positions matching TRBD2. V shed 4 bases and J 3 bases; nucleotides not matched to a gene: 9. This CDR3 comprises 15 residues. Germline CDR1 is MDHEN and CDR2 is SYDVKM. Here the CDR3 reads CASSSGLHNLYEQYF. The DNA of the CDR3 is TGTGCCAGCAGTTCGGGACTACACAACCTCTACGAGCAGTACTTC.